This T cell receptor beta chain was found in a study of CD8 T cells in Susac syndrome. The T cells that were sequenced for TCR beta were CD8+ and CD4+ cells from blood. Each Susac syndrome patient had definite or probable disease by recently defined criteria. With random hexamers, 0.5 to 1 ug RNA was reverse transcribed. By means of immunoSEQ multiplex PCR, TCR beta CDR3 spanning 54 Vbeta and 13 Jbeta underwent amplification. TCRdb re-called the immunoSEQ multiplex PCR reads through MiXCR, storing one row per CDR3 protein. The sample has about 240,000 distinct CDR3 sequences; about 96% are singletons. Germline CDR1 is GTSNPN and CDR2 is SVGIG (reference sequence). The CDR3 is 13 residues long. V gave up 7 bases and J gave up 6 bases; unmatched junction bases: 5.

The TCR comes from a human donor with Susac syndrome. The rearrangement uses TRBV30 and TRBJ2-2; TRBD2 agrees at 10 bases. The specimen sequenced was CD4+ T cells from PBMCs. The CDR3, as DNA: TGTGCCTACACCGGGACTAGCGCCGGGGAGCTGTTTTTT. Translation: CAYTGTSAGELFF. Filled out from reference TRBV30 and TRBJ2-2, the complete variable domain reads SQTIHQWPATLVQPVGSPLSLECTVEGTSNPNLYWYRQAAGRGLQLLFYSVGIGQISSEVPQNLSASRPQDRQFILSSKKLLLSDSGFYLCAYTGTSAGELFFGEGSRLTVL.